What follows are 25 T cell receptor beta chains derived from one specimen sequenced in a study of control samples from healthy donors and cancer patients. Libraries were prepared by immunoSEQ multiplex PCR; TCRdb keeps only in-frame clonotypes and omits some of them. The sample consists of around 14,000 clones, 60% to 85% of them appearing once. Source material: formalin-fixed, paraffin-embedded tissue. All receptors come from a female donor with lung cancer.

The rearrangement uses TRBV7-9 and TRBJ2-5; D is ambiguous. Germline CDR1 and CDR2: SEHNR and FQNEAQ (reference sequence). Trimming removed 2 bases at V and 4 bases at J, with 11 bases between. The CDR3 sequence is 14 residues long. The CDR3 nucleotides read TGTGCCAGCAGCTTAAGTCGGCCGGGAGAGACCCAGTACTTC. This translates into CASSLSRPGETQYF.

The chain uses TRBV3-1 (or the pseudogene TRBV3-2) and TRBJ2-3; TRBD1 is a possible D gene (5 bases). Germline lookup yields CDR1 LGHDT and CDR2 YNNKEL (reference sequence). Trimming took 3 bases from V and 0 from J, leaving 7 bases between them. The CDR3 has 14 residues. The CDR3 sequence is CASSQDTSTDTQYF. The CDR3 DNA sequence: TGTGCCAGCAGCCAGGACACTAGCACAGATACGCAGTATTTT.

The chain carries TRBV6-5 and TRBJ1-5, with 7 bases matching TRBD1. CDR1 is MNHEY and CDR2 is SVGAGI in the germline V gene. This CDR3 comprises 15 residues. The J segment lost 3 bases and the V segment lost 6 bases, leaving 8 bases of the junction unmatched. This CDR3 is CASRKTGTINQPQHF. The CDR3 nucleotides are TGTGCCAGCAGAAAGACAGGGACGATCAATCAGCCCCAGCATTTT.

The V and J genes are TRBV6-2 or TRBV6-3 and TRBJ2-1, with D unclear. The CDR3 totals 13 residues. V lost 3 bases, J lost 7 bases, and 10 bases lay in between. Germline V gives CDR1 MNHEY, CDR2 SVGEGT. This CDR3 is CASSYGHLNEQFF. CDR3 nucleotide sequence: TGTGCCAGCAGTTATGGGCACCTTAATGAGCAGTTCTTC.

The chain combines TRBV5-1 with TRBJ2-1; 10 bases agree with TRBD1. The CDR3 runs 16 residues. Germline V CDR1 and CDR2: SGHRS, YFSETQ. V shed 0 bases, J shed 7 bases, and the junction held 7 bases outside the gene matches. The CDR3 DNA follows: TGCGCCAGCAGCTTGGCTTACCGGACAGGGGGAAATGAGCAGTTCTTC. Protein sequence: CASSLAYRTGGNEQFF.

The rearrangement joins TRBV20-1 to TRBJ2-5; 7 bases align to TRBD2. This CDR3 is 14 amino acids long. Germline V lookup: CDR1 DFQATT, CDR2 SNEGSKA (reference sequence). The J segment lost 2 bases and the V segment lost 3 bases, leaving 6 bases of the junction unmatched. For the CDR3, the DNA is TGCAGTGCTAGTGGCGGGAGCCTTCAAGAGACCCAGTACTTC. This translates into CSASGGSLQETQYF.

The rearrangement uses TRBV7-9 and TRBJ1-2; no definite D call. The CDR3 length is 15 residues. CDR1 SEHNR and CDR2 FQNEAQ come from the germline V gene (reference sequence). With 6 bases removed from V and 0 bases from J, the gap between germline ends came to 14 bases. The CDR3 DNA reads TGTGCCAGCAGTATCGTGGGGTTGACTAACTATGGCTACACCTTC. Translating gives CASSIVGLTNYGYTF.

This clone appeared once. This sequence joins TRBV4-1 and TRBJ2-1; TRBD2 is a possible D gene (6 bases). Trimming pared 5 bases from V and 9 bases from J, leaving 26 bases between. Germline CDR1 MGHRA, CDR2 YSYEKL. The CDR3 sequence is 17 residues long. CDR3 sequence reads: CASSSPLGRGEISEQFF. The CDR3 region has the DNA TGCGCCAGCAGCTCCCCCCTAGGGCGGGGAGAAATTAGTGAGCAGTTCTTC.

The V call is TRBV7-2, the J call TRBJ1-2; tentatively, D is TRBD1 (5 bases). The CDR3 sequence is 15 residues long. V was shortened by 5 bases and J by 0 bases, with 13 bases between the two germline ends. Per germline, CDR1 SGHTA and CDR2 FQGNSA. The DNA of the CDR3 is TGTGCCAGCAGCCCGGGACGCCCCACTAACTATGGCTACACCTTC. Its protein is CASSPGRPTNYGYTF. Complete variable domain (other parts from reference TRBV7-2 and TRBJ1-2): GAGVSQSPSNKVTEKGKDVELRCDPISGHTALYWYRQSLGQGLEFLIYFQGNSAPDKSGLPSDRFSAERTGGSVSTLTIQRTQQEDSAVYLCASSPGRPTNYGYTFGSGTRLTVV.

V usage is TRBV5-1 and J usage is TRBJ1-5; D perhaps matches TRBD1 (6 bases). The CDR3 is 17 amino acids. Deletions cut 0 bases from V and 2 bases from J, with 15 bases between. Germline V gives CDR1 SGHRS, CDR2 YFSETQ. As DNA, the CDR3 is TGCGCCAGCAGCTTGGAACCTCAGGGGTCAGGCAATCAGCCCCAGCATTTT. Residues: CASSLEPQGSGNQPQHF.

J is TRBJ1-2 and V is TRBV7-2, with D maybe TRBD1 (5 bases). The CDR3 has 15 amino acids. Per germline, CDR1 SGHTA and CDR2 FQGNSA. V was cut by 5 bases and J by 2 bases, with 15 bases left in between. CDR3 nucleotide sequence: TGTGCCAGCAGCCCGGCCGGGACGGTAAACTATGGCTACACCTTC. Translating it yields CASSPAGTVNYGYTF.

The genes are TRBV13 and TRBJ2-3; weak D call: TRBD2 (6 bases). The V gene lost 5 bases and the J gene lost 1 base, with 16 bases spanning the gap. CDR3 size: 16 residues. CDR1 and CDR2 (germline): PRHDT, FYEKMQ (reference sequence). CDR3 region: CASSGGRGLGTDTQYF. In nucleotides, the CDR3 is TGTGCCAGCAGCGGAGGGCGGGGTTTGGGCACAGATACGCAGTATTTT. The whole variable domain, remainder taken from reference TRBV13 and TRBJ2-3, is AAGVIQSPRHLIKEKRETATLKCYPIPRHDTVYWYQQGPGQDPQFLISFYEKMQSDKGSIPDRFSAQQFSDYHSELNMSSLELGDSALYFCASSGGRGLGTDTQYFGPGTRLTVL.

This clone appeared a single time. The gene calls are TRBV5-6 and TRBJ1-5; D remains unclear. Trimming removed 3 bases from V and 4 bases from J, with 14 bases in between. Germline assignment: CDR1 SGHDT and CDR2 YYEEEE. The CDR3 contains 15 residues. The chain's CDR3 is CASSSEGRWNQPQHF. CDR3 nucleotide sequence: TGTGCCAGCAGCTCAGAAGGACGGTGGAATCAGCCCCAGCATTTT.

The chain has TRBV12-3 or TRBV12-4 and TRBJ2-7; a possible D gene is TRBD1 (5 bases). The CDR3 has 13 amino acids. V was shortened by 7 bases and J by 3 bases, with 13 bases between the two germline ends. In nucleotides, the CDR3 is TGTGCCAGCAATCGGCAGGGAAACTACGAGCAGTACTTC. It translates to CASNRQGNYEQYF.

V is TRBV6-5 and J is TRBJ2-6; possible D gene TRBD1, 5 bases. Germline V gene data show CDR1 as MNHEY and CDR2 as SVGAGI. The CDR3 is made up of 15 amino acids. V was shortened by 3 bases and J by 1 base, with 7 bases between the two germline ends. The CDR3 coding sequence is TGTGCCAGCAGTTATAGACAGTCTGGGGCCAACGTCCTGACTTTC. Protein product: CASSYRQSGANVLTF.

The chain recombines TRBV7-8 with TRBJ2-2; D uncertain. V was clipped by 6 bases and J by 3 bases, with 14 bases between them. The CDR3 runs 15 residues. Germline V gene data show CDR1 as SGHVS and CDR2 as FQNEAQ. The DNA for the CDR3 is TGTGCCAGCAGTTACACACGACGGGACACCGGGGAGCTGTTTTTT. Encoded protein: CASSYTRRDTGELFF. The variable domain in full, with the rest retrieved from reference TRBV7-8 and TRBJ2-2, is GAGVSQSPRYKVAKRGQDVALRCDPISGHVSLFWYQQALGQGPEFLTYFQNEAQLDKSGLPSDRFFAERPEGSVSTLKIQRTQQEDSAVYLCASSYTRRDTGELFFGEGSRLTVL.

There are a few counts of this clone. This rearrangement joins TRBV4-2 to TRBJ1-2; 8 nucleotides line up with TRBD1. V was pared by 2 bases and J by 5 bases, with 10 bases of the junction left unmatched. Germline V gene sequence: CDR1 LGHNA, CDR2 YNFKEQ. The CDR3 covers 16 residues. The CDR3 DNA sequence: TGTGCCAGCAGCCAACAAGGACAGGGCCCGGGTTATGGCTACACCTTC. Amino acids: CASSQQGQGPGYGYTF.

This chain uses TRBV12-3 or TRBV12-4 with TRBJ1-1, with unresolved D. V was shortened by 3 bases and J by 6 bases, with 8 bases between the two germline ends. The CDR3 sequence is 12 residues long. The CDR3 here is CASSFGLAEAFF. CDR3 DNA sequence: TGTGCCAGCAGTTTTGGACTTGCTGAAGCTTTCTTT.

J is TRBJ1-2 and V is TRBV19; possibly TRBD1 for D (5 bases). This CDR3 comprises 14 residues. The germline V gene has CDR1 LNHDA and CDR2 SQIVND (reference sequence). Trimming took off 5 bases at V and 8 bases at J, with 18 bases between the two ends. The DNA for the CDR3 is TGTGCCAGTAGTCGACAGACAACTATCTCCGGCTACACCTTC. Its translation: CASSRQTTISGYTF.

This rearrangement joins TRBV24-1 to TRBJ2-3, with 7 bases that match TRBD2. The germline CDR1 and CDR2 sequences are KGHDR and SFDVKD. The CDR3 sequence is 17 residues long. J lost 2 bases, V lost 4 bases, and 11 bases had no gene match. The CDR3 loop reads CATSDGLAEDPTDTQYF. CDR3 sequence (DNA): TGTGCCACCAGTGACGGGCTAGCGGAAGACCCCACAGATACGCAGTATTTT.

V gene TRBV9 combines with J gene TRBJ2-1; D ambiguous. The CDR3 has 15 residues. CDR1 is SGDLS and CDR2 is YYNGEE in the germline V gene. Trimming removed 0 bases from V and 3 bases from J, with 10 bases in between. The CDR3 reads CASSVGTIHYNEQFF. CDR3 in DNA: TGTGCCAGCAGCGTAGGTACTATCCACTACAATGAGCAGTTCTTC.

The chain links TRBV4-1 to TRBJ2-1; no reliable D call. V was shortened by 4 bases and J by 9 bases, with 7 bases between the two germline ends. The length of the CDR3 is 11 residues. The germline CDR1 and CDR2 sequences are MGHRA and YSYEKL. In DNA form, the CDR3 reads TGCGCCAGCAGCCGGGGAAGTGAGCAGTTCTTC. This sequence encodes CASSRGSEQFF.

The rearrangement uses TRBV7-2 and TRBJ1-2; 7 positions agree with TRBD1. V shed 4 bases, J shed 4 bases, and the junction held 9 bases outside the gene matches. This CDR3 is 15 amino acids long. Germline V CDR1 and CDR2: SGHTA, FQGNSA. CDR3 coding DNA: TGTGCCAGCAGCTCGGGACAGCTCAGGGGCTATGGCTACACCTTC. Protein: CASSSGQLRGYGYTF.

This clone was counted once. The chain links TRBV18 to TRBJ2-3; tentative D call: TRBD1 (6 bases). V lost 1 base, J lost 0 bases, and 17 bases lay in between. Germline loops: CDR1 KGHSH, CDR2 LQKENI. The CDR3 spans 18 residues. As DNA, the CDR3 is TGTGCCAGCTCACCACAAGCAGGGGCGGTTACTAGCACAGATACGCAGTATTTT. Amino acid sequence: CASSPQAGAVTSTDTQYF.

The chain links TRBV15 to TRBJ2-3; no clear D. Trimming cost V 0 bases and J 0 bases, with 10 bases left between them. The CDR3 contains 16 residues. CDR1 LNHNV and CDR2 YYDKDF come from the germline V gene (reference sequence). The CDR3 DNA reads TGTGCCACCAGCAGAGATTACCCCGGGAGCACAGATACGCAGTATTTT. Its protein product is CATSRDYPGSTDTQYF.